This TCR beta chain emerged from a study of response to subunit inactivated influenza vaccine. This CDR3 is built from 15 residues. V lost 5 bases to trimming and J lost 3 bases; unmatched junction nucleotides: 7. CDR1 MNHEY and CDR2 SMNVEV come from the germline V gene (reference sequence). Broader study findings: T cells newly recruited by each seasonal influenza vaccination are few, the authors suggested.

This clonotype was counted ten times or more. The target antigen is unknown. TCRdb processed the RT-PCR reads anew with MiXCR; each CDR3 protein has one entry. The sample lists about 190,000 distinct CDR3 sequences, over 13% seen once, with roughly 25% in the top ten. The J gene is TRBJ2-7, the V gene TRBV27; 10 bases are a match to TRBD1. This TCR derives from a middle-aged man who received an inactivated influenza vaccine. The sequences come from CD8+ T cells sorted from PBMCs, collected 5 days after vaccination. CDR3 sequence: CASSILGQGIYEQYF. CDR3 nucleotides: TGTGCCAGCAGTATCCTGGGACAGGGGATCTACGAGCAGTACTTC.